The 31 T cell receptor beta chains below come from one sample, sequenced in a study of early T cells in non-severe SARS-CoV-2 infection. MiXCR was run by TCRdb on the 5' RACE reads, yielding one entry per CDR3 protein. Of 45,000 or so distinct CDR3 sequences listed, approximately 11% are singletons. The material sequenced was whole blood. The receptors derive from an adult who was a healthcare worker with PCR-confirmed SARS-CoV-2 infection or an uninfected control (not recorded which).

This clonotype was seen ten or more times. V is TRBV10-1 and J is TRBJ2-7; tentatively, D is TRBD1 (5 bases). Trimming took off 0 bases at V and 0 bases at J, with 6 bases between the two ends. The CDR3 has 14 amino acids. Germline assignment: CDR1 WNHNN and CDR2 SYGVQD (reference sequence). The CDR3 coding sequence is TGCGCCAGCAGTGAGTCCCAGGGCTCCTACGAGCAGTACTTC. Translating it yields CASSESQGSYEQYF.

This clonotype has a count of ten or more. The chain couples TRBV7-2 to TRBJ2-3; maybe TRBD1 (6 bases). Germline V gives CDR1 SGHTA, CDR2 FQGNSA. The CDR3 consists of 14 residues. The V and J ends lost 2 bases and 4 bases respectively, with 10 bases between them. The CDR3, as DNA: TGTGCCAGCAGCTTATTACAGGGCTCAGATACGCAGTATTTT. The encoded protein is CASSLLQGSDTQYF.

The gene calls are TRBV7-2 and TRBJ2-3, with a possible D match to TRBD2 (5 bases). V was pared by 5 bases and J by 3 bases, with 21 bases between. Germline V lookup: CDR1 SGHTA, CDR2 FQGNSA. The CDR3 spans 17 residues. DNA of the CDR3: TGTGCCAGCAGCAGGAAAGAGGGAAAGATGTTGACAGATACGCAGTATTTT. It translates to CASSRKEGKMLTDTQYF.

This chain joins TRBV27 and TRBJ2-1, with D tentatively TRBD1 (6 bases). V lost 4 bases, J lost 7 bases, and 11 bases lay in between. In germline, CDR1 is MNHEY, CDR2 SMNVEV (reference sequence). This CDR3 has 13 residues. DNA of the CDR3: TGTGCCAGCAGTTCCAGGGGACCTAATGAGCAGTTCTTC. It encodes CASSSRGPNEQFF.

This clonotype was detected many times. The chain joins TRBV12-3 or TRBV12-4 to TRBJ1-1; perhaps TRBD1 as D (6 bases). This CDR3 has 12 residues. V was shortened by 5 bases and J by 10 bases, with 14 bases between the two germline ends. Here the CDR3 reads CASSVSGARAFF. Written as DNA, the CDR3 is TGTGCCAGCAGTGTCTCAGGGGCCAGAGCTTTCTTT.

A few counts support this clonotype. The rearrangement uses TRBV29-1 and TRBJ1-6, with a possible D match to TRBD1 (6 bases). Germline loops: CDR1 SQVTM, CDR2 ANQGSEA. This CDR3 is 16 amino acids long. V lost 8 bases and J lost 0, with 17 bases in between. This CDR3 is CSLPGHISSYNSPLHF. CDR3 sequence (DNA): TGCAGCCTACCGGGACATATAAGCTCCTATAATTCACCCCTCCACTTT.

The V call is TRBV18, the J call TRBJ2-5, with TRBD1 matching over 9 bases. Per germline, CDR1 KGHSH and CDR2 LQKENI. This CDR3 has 14 residues. Trimming took 4 bases from V and 2 from J; bases not matched to a gene: 2. The CDR3 bases are TGTGCCAGCTCACGGGACAGGGTGCAAGAGACCCAGTACTTC. It encodes CASSRDRVQETQYF.

This clonotype was observed many times. This chain connects TRBV11-1 to TRBJ2-7; the D call may be TRBD1 or TRBD2 (5 bases each). Germline lookup yields CDR1 SGHAT and CDR2 FQDESV (reference sequence). The CDR3 covers 16 residues. V shed 5 bases and J shed 0 bases, with 17 bases lying between them. CDR3 nucleotide sequence: TGTGCCAGCAGCCTTCGTTGGGACCCAAGCTCCTACGAGCAGTACTTC. Its translation: CASSLRWDPSSYEQYF.

This clonotype occurred many times. The genes are TRBV9 and TRBJ2-7, with D possibly being TRBD1 or TRBD2 (5 bases each). Germline V gene sequence: CDR1 SGDLS, CDR2 YYNGEE. V shed 4 bases and J shed 7 bases, with 15 bases lying between them. This CDR3 region has 13 residues. CDR3 protein: CASSRGVTGEQYF. The DNA for the CDR3 is TGTGCCAGCAGCAGGGGAGTCACGGGGGAGCAGTACTTC.

The CDR3 region has the DNA TGTGCCAGCAGCTTTAATACCGTCTATGGCTACACCTTC. Translated, it gives CASSFNTVYGYTF. The chain recombines TRBV7-3 with TRBJ1-2, with D hard to call. Germline CDR1 is SGHTA and CDR2 is FQGTGA. Trimming pared 3 bases from V and 4 bases from J, leaving 9 bases between. The CDR3 sequence is 13 residues long.

This clonotype was picked up many times. This rearrangement joins TRBV6-2 or TRBV6-3 to TRBJ2-1; no definite D call. Germline CDR1 reads MNHEY; CDR2 reads SVGEGT. Trimming left V 4 bases short and J 12 bases short, with 13 bases between. The CDR3 runs to 12 residues. The CDR3 DNA reads TGTGCCAGCAGTTCCGTTACAATGAGGCAGTTCTTC. Translating it yields CASSSVTMRQFF.

A few counts support this clonotype. The chain links TRBV12-5 to TRBJ1-2; perhaps TRBD1 as D (5 bases). The V and J ends lost 3 bases and 9 bases respectively, with 8 bases between them. The CDR3 sequence is 11 residues long. In germline, CDR1 is LGHNT, CDR2 FRNRAP. The CDR3 DNA reads as TGTGCTAGTGGTTTTGGGACTCGCTACACCTTC. Amino acids: CASGFGTRYTF. Full variable domain (rest looked up from reference TRBV12-5 and TRBJ1-2): DARVTQTPRHKVTEMGQEVTMRCQPILGHNTVFWYRQTMMQGLELLAYFRNRAPLDDSGMPKDRFSAEMPDATLATLKIQPSEPRDSAVYFCASGFGTRYTFGSGTRLTVV.

This chain joins TRBV18 and TRBJ1-6; D unresolved. V shed 5 bases and J shed 1 base, with 12 bases lying between them. CDR1 and CDR2 from the germline V gene are KGHSH and LQKENI. This CDR3 comprises 16 residues. CDR3 amino acids: CASSSWTGSYNSPLHF. CDR3 nucleotide sequence: TGTGCCAGCTCATCGTGGACGGGGTCCTATAATTCACCCCTCCACTTT.

This clonotype was detected ten times or more. The genes are TRBV6-5 and TRBJ1-4, with D perhaps matching TRBD1 (5 bases). This CDR3 is built from 16 residues. Germline CDR1 MNHEY, CDR2 SVGAGI. V lost 0 bases to trimming and J lost 4 bases, with 12 bases between them. The chain's CDR3 is CASSYSTVPINEKLFF. The CDR3 region has the DNA TGTGCCAGCAGTTACTCGACAGTGCCGATTAATGAAAAACTGTTTTTT.

For this clonotype: Given a much more abundant clone one base away, this may be a read error. CDR3 sequence reads: CVSSLRGIGQPQHF. CDR3 nucleotides: TGTGTCAGCAGTTTACGGGGGATCGGGCAGCCCCAGCATTTT. This chain links TRBV27 with TRBJ1-5; tentatively, D is TRBD1 (5 bases). The CDR3 has 14 residues. Germline V CDR1 and CDR2: MNHEY, SMNVEV (reference sequence).

This clonotype was seen a handful of times. The chain is built from TRBV6-5 and TRBJ1-1; a weak D match, TRBD1 (5 bases). V gave up 6 bases and J gave up 7 bases, with 9 bases separating them. The CDR3 sequence is 11 residues long. Germline CDR1 is MNHEY and CDR2 is SVGAGI. CDR3 nucleotides: TGTGCCAGCAGCAGACAGTTTGAAGCTTTCTTT. Its protein product is CASSRQFEAFF.

This clonotype was seen ten or more times. The chain employs TRBV12-3 or TRBV12-4 and TRBJ2-7; TRBD1 might be the D (6 bases). The CDR3 is 12 residues long. Trimming shortened V by 7 bases and J by 4 bases, and 11 bases separated the two germline ends. CDR3 sequence reads: CASTLQGYEQYF. CDR3 bases: TGTGCCAGCACCCTACAGGGTTACGAGCAGTACTTC.

This clonotype was observed at least ten times. This chain joins TRBV3-1 and TRBJ1-2; 7 nucleotides line up with TRBD1. This CDR3 region has 15 residues. Germline values: CDR1 LGHDT, CDR2 YNNKEL (reference sequence). Trimming took 3 bases from V and 6 from J; bases not matched to a gene: 10. The CDR3 DNA follows: TGTGCCAGCAGCCAGACCAGGGGGGGCTATAATGGCTACACCTTC. It encodes CASSQTRGGYNGYTF.

The J gene is TRBJ2-3, the V gene TRBV20-1, with TRBD2 matching 11 bases. The CDR3 extends over 15 amino acids. The J segment lost 4 bases and the V segment lost 7 bases, leaving 10 bases of the junction unmatched. Germline V CDR1 and CDR2: DFQATT, SNEGSKA (reference sequence). As DNA, the CDR3 is TGCAGTGGTCTTGCTTTAGCGGGGGGGGCAGATACGCAGTATTTT. It translates to CSGLALAGGADTQYF.

Many counts were recorded for this clonotype. At one end the junction does not follow the germline gene, possibly because of a read error. V is TRBV7-7 and J is TRBJ2-1; 9 bases align to TRBD1. Per germline, CDR1 SSHAT and CDR2 FNYEAQ (reference sequence). The CDR3 spans 15 residues. The DNA of the CDR3 is TGTGCTAGCAGTCGCGACAGGGGGTTATACAATGAGCAGTTCTTC. Protein: CASSRDRGLYNEQFF.

This clonotype has a count of ten or more. The chain couples TRBV11-2 to TRBJ2-1, with 12 nucleotides matching TRBD2. V lost 5 bases and J lost 5; bases outside the gene matches: 10. The CDR3 is made up of 17 amino acids. The germline V gene has CDR1 SGHAT and CDR2 FQNNGV. The CDR3 sequence: CASSPRLAGEIHNEQFF. CDR3 coding DNA: TGTGCCAGCAGCCCTAGACTAGCGGGGGAAATTCACAATGAGCAGTTCTTC.

Details on this clonotype: This may be a read error, as it is one base from a much larger clone. This rearrangement joins TRBV7-3 to TRBJ1-1, with TRBD1 as a possible D gene (5 bases). CDR1 SGHTA and CDR2 FQGTGA come from the germline V gene. The CDR3 is 13 amino acids. Trimming stripped 4 bases from V and 7 bases from J, with 13 bases between. In nucleotides, the CDR3 is TGTGCCAGCAGCTACGTCAGACAGTATGAAGCTTTCTTT. This gives the protein CASSYVRQYEAFF.

This clonotype was seen a handful of times. The CDR3 loop is CASSRRSPNSPLHF. The CDR3 DNA reads as TGTGCCAGCAGCCGCCGATCTCCAAATTCACCCCTCCACTTT. The chain links TRBV7-2 to TRBJ1-6; the D is unclear. Germline loops: CDR1 SGHTA, CDR2 FQGNSA. V was pared by 5 bases and J by 7 bases, with 12 bases between. This CDR3 region has 14 residues.

Only a few counts were recorded for this clonotype. V is TRBV5-1 and J is TRBJ2-5; 8 bases match TRBD2. Germline loops: CDR1 SGHRS, CDR2 YFSETQ. V was pared by 1 base and J by 1 base, with 3 bases of the junction left unmatched. This CDR3 has 15 amino acids. In DNA, the CDR3 is TGCGCCAGCAGCTTGATGCGGGGGGCCCAAGAGACCCAGTACTTC. Amino acid sequence: CASSLMRGAQETQYF.

This clonotype was seen many times. The V and J genes are TRBV11-1 and TRBJ2-7; 8 bases match TRBD1. J lost 3 bases, V lost 5 bases, and 9 bases had no gene match. The CDR3 length is 15 residues. Germline loops: CDR1 SGHAT, CDR2 FQDESV (reference sequence). As DNA, the CDR3 is TGTGCCAGCAGCGTCGAACAGGGGGGCCACTACGAGCAGTACTTC. Translating it yields CASSVEQGGHYEQYF.

A few counts support this clonotype. This chain uses TRBV3-1 with TRBJ2-2, with D uncertain. V lost 0 bases, J lost 5 bases, and 10 bases lay in between. CDR3 length: 15 amino acids. Germline CDR1 is LGHDT and CDR2 is YNNKEL (reference sequence). The chain's CDR3 is CASSQEMVGTGELFF. In DNA, the CDR3 is TGTGCCAGCAGCCAAGAGATGGTGGGGACCGGGGAGCTGTTTTTT. Filled out from reference TRBV3-1 and TRBJ2-2, the complete variable domain reads DTAVSQTPKYLVTQMGNDKSIKCEQNLGHDTMYWYKQDSKKFLKIMFSYNNKELIINETVPNRFSPKSPDKAHLNLHINSLELGDSAVYFCASSQEMVGTGELFFGEGSRLTVL.

This clonotype was picked up many times. CDR3 nucleotides: TGCGCCAGCAGCCCTACAGGGGAGTCTGGCTACACCTTC. It is translated as CASSPTGESGYTF. The chain uses TRBV4-1 and TRBJ1-2; 7 positions agree with TRBD1. Germline lookup yields CDR1 MGHRA and CDR2 YSYEKL. With 4 bases clipped from V and 7 bases from J, the junction kept 6 bases outside the gene matches. The CDR3 is 13 amino acids.

This clonotype appeared a few times. The V gene is TRBV6-2 or TRBV6-3, the J gene TRBJ2-1, with D perhaps TRBD1 or TRBD2 (6 bases each). Trimming left V 5 bases short and J 5 bases short, with 22 bases between. Germline V lookup: CDR1 MNHEY, CDR2 SVGEGT. CDR3 length equals 17 residues. The CDR3 reads CASSSPGFWGANNEQFF. The CDR3 nucleotides read TGTGCCAGCAGTAGCCCGGGTTTTTGGGGGGCCAACAATGAGCAGTTCTTC.

This clonotype was seen ten or more times. V and J are TRBV7-9 and TRBJ1-1, with D possibly TRBD1 on 5 matching bases. The CDR3 is 14 amino acids. The germline gives CDR1 SEHNR, CDR2 FQNEAQ (reference sequence). The ends were cut back, 1 base at V and 3 bases at J, with 9 bases in the middle. This chain's CDR3 is CASSLEGIYTEAFF. CDR3 sequence (DNA): TGTGCCAGCAGCTTAGAGGGGATTTACACTGAAGCTTTCTTT. Full variable domain (remainder filled in from reference TRBV7-9 and TRBJ1-1): DTGVSQNPRHKITKRGQNVTFRCDPISEHNRLYWYRQTLGQGPEFLTYFQNEAQLEKSRLLSDRFSAERPKGSFSTLEIQRTEQGDSAMYLCASSLEGIYTEAFFGQGTRLTVV.

This clonotype has just one count. Written as DNA, the CDR3 is TGTGCCAGCAGTTTGGCCAGTGGAAACTATGGCTACACCTTC. As protein: CASSLASGNYGYTF. The chain recombines TRBV28 with TRBJ1-2; no firm D call. CDR1 is MDHEN and CDR2 is SYDVKM in the germline V gene. This CDR3 has 14 residues. V was clipped by 3 bases and J by 2 bases, with 10 bases between them.

This sequence joins TRBV27 and TRBJ2-7; D is unresolved. Per germline, CDR1 MNHEY and CDR2 SMNVEV (reference sequence). The V end was cut by 5 bases, the J end by 4 bases, with 9 bases between. This CDR3 region has 12 residues. As DNA, the CDR3 is TGTGCCAGCAGTCTGCAACTTTACGAGCAGTACTTC. Its translation is CASSLQLYEQYF.